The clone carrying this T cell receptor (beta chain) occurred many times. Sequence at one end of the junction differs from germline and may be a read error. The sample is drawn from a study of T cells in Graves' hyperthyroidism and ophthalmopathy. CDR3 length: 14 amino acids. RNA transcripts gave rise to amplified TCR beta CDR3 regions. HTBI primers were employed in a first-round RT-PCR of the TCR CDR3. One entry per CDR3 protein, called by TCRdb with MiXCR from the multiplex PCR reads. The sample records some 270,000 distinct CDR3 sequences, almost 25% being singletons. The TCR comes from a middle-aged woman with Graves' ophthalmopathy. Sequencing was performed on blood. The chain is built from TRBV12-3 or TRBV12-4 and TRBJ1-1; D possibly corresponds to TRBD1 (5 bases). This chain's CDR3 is CASSLGGGGTEAFF. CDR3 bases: TGTGCCAGCAGCTTAGGCGGGGGGGGAACTGAAGCTTTCTTT.